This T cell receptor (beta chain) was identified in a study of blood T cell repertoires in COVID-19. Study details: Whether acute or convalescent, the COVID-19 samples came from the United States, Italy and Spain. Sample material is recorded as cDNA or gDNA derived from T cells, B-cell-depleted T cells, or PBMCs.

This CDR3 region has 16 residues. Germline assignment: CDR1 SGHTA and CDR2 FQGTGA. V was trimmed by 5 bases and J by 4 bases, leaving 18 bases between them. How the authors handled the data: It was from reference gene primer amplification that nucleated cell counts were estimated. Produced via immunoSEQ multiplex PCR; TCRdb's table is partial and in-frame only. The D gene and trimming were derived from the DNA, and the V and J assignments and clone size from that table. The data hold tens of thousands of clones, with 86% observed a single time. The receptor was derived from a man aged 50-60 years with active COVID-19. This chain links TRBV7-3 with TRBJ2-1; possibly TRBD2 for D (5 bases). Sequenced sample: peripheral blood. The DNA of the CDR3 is TGTGCCAGCAGCACCGAGGCATTTTCGGGGTACAATGAGCAGTTCTTC. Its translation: CASSTEAFSGYNEQFF.